A single sample is the source of the 19 T cell receptor beta chains below, sequenced in a study of cytomegalovirus exposure and HLA in healthy donors (dated by TCRdb to 2016 to 2017). The library was obtained by the immunoSEQ multiplex PCR assay. A mixture of 60 forward primers for TCR Vbeta segments and 13 reverse primers for TCR Jbeta segments was used in the multiplex PCR. TCRdb provides this immuneACCESS table in a form limited to in-frame rearrangements. Some clones are lacking; in checked studies, under half of them reflect an unresolved V gene, and why the rest are absent is not known. A total of around 150,000 clones appear in this sample, approximately 80% of them only once. The ten top clones hold about 10% of the sample. Sequencing was performed on PBMCs. Source of these receptors: a man aged 45-65 years in good health and CMV-seropositive.

This clone was seen a single time. The chain links TRBV7-9 to TRBJ2-7; a weak D match, TRBD1 (6 bases). Trimming stripped 6 bases from V and 0 bases from J, with 12 bases between. Germline loops: CDR1 SEHNR, CDR2 FQNEAQ (reference sequence). This CDR3 spans 14 amino acids. For the CDR3, the DNA is TGTGCCAGCAGTGGGACAAGGAGCTCCTACGAGCAGTACTTC. As protein: CASSGTRSSYEQYF.

The genes are TRBV6-6 and TRBJ2-3, with 8 bases fitting TRBD2. Losses at the gene ends were 0 bases for V and 1 base for J; bases not matched to a gene: 3. The CDR3 runs 16 residues. The germline gives CDR1 MNHNY, CDR2 SVGAGI (reference sequence). CDR3 bases: TGTGCCAGCAGTTACTCGTTGCGGGAGGGCACAGATACGCAGTATTTT. Residues: CASSYSLREGTDTQYF.

The CDR3 bases are TGTGCCAGCAGCCCCGCGGCCACCTACAATGAGCAGTTCTTC. This codes for CASSPAATYNEQFF. The chain recombines TRBV7-6 with TRBJ2-1; D not resolved. The CDR3 has 14 residues. V gave up 5 bases and J gave up 2 bases, with 10 bases separating them. Germline CDR1 is SGHVS and CDR2 is FNYEAQ.

The chain links TRBV9 to TRBJ2-1; TRBD2 matches at 8 bases. Unmatched junction bases numbered 11, after V lost 0 bases and J lost 9 bases. The CDR3 covers 16 residues. Germline CDR1 SGDLS, CDR2 YYNGEE. The CDR3 is CASSVEAPGGASEQFF. The CDR3 DNA reads as TGTGCCAGCAGCGTAGAGGCCCCCGGGGGGGCTTCTGAGCAGTTCTTC.

This chain uses TRBV5-4 with TRBJ2-7; D may be TRBD2 (5 bases). CDR1 is SGHNT and CDR2 is YYREEE in the germline V gene (reference sequence). CDR3 length: 13 residues. Trimming took off 4 bases at V and 5 bases at J, with 13 bases between the two ends. CDR3 loop: CASSVERGHEQYF. DNA of the CDR3: TGTGCCAGCAGCGTGGAACGGGGTCACGAGCAGTACTTC.

V gene TRBV7-9 combines with J gene TRBJ2-2; D possibly corresponds to TRBD1 (5 bases). CDR3 length: 19 residues. Germline V gene sequence: CDR1 SEHNR, CDR2 FQNEAQ (reference sequence). V lost 1 base and J 1 base, leaving 19 bases between the germline ends. The CDR3 here is CASSLEQGSTDRNTGELFF. The DNA for the CDR3 is TGTGCCAGCAGCTTAGAGCAGGGTTCAACGGACCGGAACACCGGGGAGCTGTTTTTT.

V usage is TRBV4-2 and J usage is TRBJ2-4; TRBD2 matches at 11 bases. The ends lost 1 base at V and 1 base at J; junction bases unmatched: 0. The CDR3 runs 16 residues. Per the germline V gene, CDR1 is LGHNA and CDR2 is YNFKEQ. The CDR3 sequence is CASSQASGRAKNIQYF. DNA for the CDR3: TGTGCCAGCAGCCAAGCTAGCGGGAGGGCCAAAAACATTCAGTACTTC.

The chain joins TRBV2 to TRBJ1-5, with 7 bases fitting TRBD1. With 5 bases clipped from V and 6 bases from J, the junction kept 7 bases outside the gene matches. Germline-derived CDR1 and CDR2 are SNHLY and FYNNEI. The length of the CDR3 is 14 residues. The CDR3 coding sequence is TGTGCCAGCAGTTCCGGGACAGCGGCTCAGCCCCAGCATTTT. Amino acid sequence: CASSSGTAAQPQHF.

The chain is built from TRBV4-1 and TRBJ2-7; D gene unclear. Deletions cut 2 bases from V and 3 bases from J, with 11 bases between. The CDR3 runs to 14 residues. Germline V lookup: CDR1 MGHRA, CDR2 YSYEKL. The CDR3, as DNA: TGCGCCAGCAGCCAAAATACGGGTTTCTACGAGCAGTACTTC. Amino acids: CASSQNTGFYEQYF.

V usage is TRBV5-1 and J usage is TRBJ2-7; 9 bases are shared with TRBD1. The length of the CDR3 is 15 residues. J lost 3 bases, V lost 2 bases, and 6 bases had no gene match. Germline-derived CDR1 and CDR2 are SGHRS and YFSETQ. CDR3 protein: CASSFSGTGNYEQYF. The DNA for the CDR3 is TGCGCCAGCAGCTTTTCCGGGACAGGGAACTACGAGCAGTACTTC.

The rearrangement uses TRBV5-1 and TRBJ2-5; D is perhaps TRBD1 (6 bases). The CDR3 covers 15 residues. V was pared by 5 bases and J by 4 bases, with 18 bases between. CDR1 is SGHRS, CDR2 YFSETQ, per germline. This CDR3 reads CASRSGTPGGETQYF. DNA for the CDR3: TGCGCCAGCAGGTCCGGGACACCCGGCGGAGAGACCCAGTACTTC.

The chain couples TRBV10-3 to TRBJ1-1, with 9 positions matching TRBD1. Germline trimming cut 6 bases from V and 4 bases from J; bases unmatched to any gene: 3. The CDR3 contains 13 residues. Germline CDR1 ENHRY, CDR2 SYGVKD. CDR3 sequence reads: CAIRSTGGTEAFF. The CDR3 region has the DNA TGTGCCATCAGATCGACAGGGGGCACTGAAGCTTTCTTT.

This rearrangement joins TRBV29-1 to TRBJ2-2, with TRBD2 matching over 7 bases. CDR3 length: 14 residues. Germline CDR1 and CDR2: SQVTM and ANQGSEA. After removal of 4 bases from V and 3 bases from J, the junction contained 5 bases not matched to a gene. The CDR3 here is CSVVPSGYTGELFF. The CDR3 DNA is TGCAGCGTTGTTCCTAGCGGATACACCGGGGAGCTGTTTTTT.

The chain links TRBV28 to TRBJ1-5; perhaps TRBD1 as D (6 bases). This CDR3 contains 14 residues. V shed 5 bases and J shed 5 bases, with 13 bases lying between them. Germline-derived CDR1 and CDR2 are MDHEN and SYDVKM. This chain's CDR3 is CASSIQGIYQPQHF. The CDR3 nucleotides are TGTGCCAGCAGTATACAGGGAATTTATCAGCCCCAGCATTTT.

The chain uses TRBV5-6 and TRBJ2-1; 13 nucleotides line up with TRBD2. CDR3 length: 14 residues. CDR1 is SGHDT, CDR2 YYEEEE, per germline. V was clipped by 0 bases and J by 15 bases; unmatched bases: 6. The DNA for the CDR3 is TGTGCCAGCAGCTTGGGTCGGACTAGCGGGGGTGGGTTCTTC. Its translation: CASSLGRTSGGGFF.

This clone was counted only a few times. The chain couples TRBV7-8 to TRBJ2-3; D is undetermined. The CDR3 runs 13 residues. V was cut by 5 bases and J by 4 bases, with 10 bases left in between. CDR1 SGHVS and CDR2 FQNEAQ come from the germline V gene. The CDR3 bases are TGTGCCAGCAGCCAACTTAGATCAGATACGCAGTATTTT. Translated: CASSQLRSDTQYF.

This clone was detected only once. The CDR3 coding sequence is TGTGCCAGCAGCTTTTCCAGGGAATATGGCTACACCTTC. Its translation: CASSFSREYGYTF. The V and J genes are TRBV7-9 and TRBJ1-2, with a weak D call TRBD1 (5 bases). The CDR3 runs to 13 residues. CDR1 is SEHNR, CDR2 FQNEAQ, per germline (reference sequence). Trimming cost V 3 bases and J 5 bases, with 10 bases left between them. Supplemented by reference TRBV7-9 and TRBJ1-2, the full variable domain reads DTGVSQNPRHKITKRGQNVTFRCDPISEHNRLYWYRQTLGQGPEFLTYFQNEAQLEKSRLLSDRFSAERPKGSFSTLEIQRTEQGDSAMYLCASSFSREYGYTFGSGTRLTVV.

This clone was observed a single time. The chain uses TRBV7-9 and TRBJ2-3, with 9 nucleotides matching TRBD1. Germline V lookup: CDR1 SEHNR, CDR2 FQNEAQ (reference sequence). The junction had 3 bases not matched to a gene; V was cut back by 4 bases and J by 4 bases. This CDR3 comprises 14 residues. The CDR3 DNA reads as TGTGCCAGCAGCTACGGGACAGGGCCAGATACGCAGTATTTT. This codes for CASSYGTGPDTQYF. The full variable domain, with the rest looked up from reference TRBV7-9 and TRBJ2-3, is DTGVSQNPRHKITKRGQNVTFRCDPISEHNRLYWYRQTLGQGPEFLTYFQNEAQLEKSRLLSDRFSAERPKGSFSTLEIQRTEQGDSAMYLCASSYGTGPDTQYFGPGTRLTVL.

The chain joins TRBV28 to TRBJ2-7, with D tentatively TRBD2 (5 bases). The CDR3 is made up of 13 amino acids. The germline V gene has CDR1 MDHEN and CDR2 SYDVKM. The germline V and J ends were trimmed by 5 bases and 2 bases, with 10 bases remaining between them. The CDR3 is CASSVGEPYEQYF. CDR3 DNA: TGTGCCAGCAGTGTCGGGGAACCCTACGAGCAGTACTTC. The variable domain in full, completed from reference TRBV28 and TRBJ2-7, reads DVKVTQSSRYLVKRTGEKVFLECVQDMDHENMFWYRQDPGLGLRLIYFSYDVKMKEKGDIPEGYSVSREKKERFSLILESASTNQTSMYLCASSVGEPYEQYFGPGTRLTVT.